This is a list of T cell receptor beta chains from one sample in a study of cytomegalovirus exposure and HLA in healthy donors. The data were produced by immunoSEQ multiplex PCR, yet TCRdb's version contains in-frame clones alone and is incomplete. This sample has under 200,000 clones, with about four fifths found just once. The sequencing input was PBMCs. These receptors originate from a girl aged 10 to 17 in good health and CMV-seropositive. Each CDR3 is given with its conserved first and last residue. The order of the fields is D gene, V gene, clone size, J gene, CDR3 protein, CDR3 DNA. D genes are given only for firm matches. The size entry is marked missing in some rows and otherwise reads once, few, many or a size class.

D: NA; V: TRBV7-8; size: NA; J: TRBJ2-2; CDR3: CASSRTRLVRELFF; DNA: TGTGCCAGCAGCCGGACCCGACTAGTCCGGGAGCTGTTTTTT
D: NA; V: TRBV5-4; size: few; J: TRBJ1-4; CDR3: CASSREGHEKLFF; DNA: TGTGCCAGCAGCCGTGAAGGACACGAAAAACTGTTTTTT
D: NA; V: TRBV5-6; size: once; J: TRBJ1-5; CDR3: CASSLPGQPQHF; DNA: TGTGCCAGCAGCTTGCCAGGGCAGCCCCAGCATTTT
D: NA; V: TRBV9; size: NA; J: TRBJ2-1; CDR3: CASSVGQGRGNEQFF; DNA: TGTGCCAGCAGCGTAGGGCAGGGTCGAGGCAATGAGCAGTTCTTC
D: TRBD2; V: TRBV7-8; size: NA; J: TRBJ2-7; CDR3: CASSLETSGGASSYEQYF; DNA: TGTGCCAGCAGCTTAGAAACTAGCGGGGGGGCAAGCTCCTACGAGCAGTACTTC
D: NA; V: TRBV5-1; size: NA; J: TRBJ2-4; CDR3: CASSTSSGDRAKNIQYF; DNA: TGCGCCAGCAGCACCAGCTCAGGGGATCGAGCCAAAAACATTCAGTACTTC
D: TRBD2; V: TRBV6-1; size: once; J: TRBJ2-3; CDR3: CASTAPSLAGHTQYF; DNA: TGTGCCAGCACCGCTCCGTCTCTAGCGGGTCATACGCAGTATTTT
D: NA; V: TRBV2; size: NA; J: TRBJ1-4; CDR3: CASSEGGEKLFF; DNA: TGTGCCAGCAGTGAGGGGGGGGAAAAACTGTTTTTT
D: TRBD1; V: TRBV29-1; size: NA; J: TRBJ1-2; CDR3: CSVGDRADYGYTF; DNA: TGCAGCGTTGGGGACAGGGCCGACTATGGCTACACCTTC
D: NA; V: TRBV18; size: NA; J: TRBJ2-5; CDR3: CASSPGETQYF; DNA: TGTGCCAGCTCACCCGGGGAGACCCAGTACTTC
D: TRBD2; V: TRBV9; size: NA; J: TRBJ2-5; CDR3: CASSVATGERGGQETQYF; DNA: TGTGCCAGCAGCGTAGCTACAGGGGAGCGGGGGGGGCAAGAGACCCAGTACTTC
D: TRBD1; V: TRBV5-1; size: NA; J: TRBJ1-1; CDR3: CASSSWTGSKDDTEAFF; DNA: TGCGCCAGCAGCTCTTGGACAGGGTCGAAGGATGACACTGAAGCTTTCTTT
D: NA; V: TRBV6-6; size: NA; J: TRBJ2-7; CDR3: CASRSGTVTYEQYF; DNA: TGTGCCAGCAGATCTGGAACAGTTACCTACGAGCAGTACTTC
D: NA; V: TRBV4-1; size: few; J: TRBJ1-5; CDR3: CASSQDQGSNQPQHF; DNA: TGCGCCAGCAGCCAAGATCAGGGTAGCAATCAGCCCCAGCATTTT
D: TRBD1; V: TRBV6-5; size: NA; J: TRBJ2-1; CDR3: CASRQRQGYSNEQFF; DNA: TGTGCCAGCAGACAACGACAGGGATACTCGAATGAGCAGTTCTTC
D: NA; V: TRBV9; size: few; J: TRBJ2-2; CDR3: CASSAGNTRVHTGELFF; DNA: TGTGCCAGCAGCGCAGGAAACACGAGGGTGCACACCGGGGAGCTGTTTTTT
D: NA; V: TRBV6-5; size: NA; J: TRBJ2-7; CDR3: CASSYSSGNEQYF; DNA: TGTGCCAGCAGTTACTCTTCAGGGAACGAGCAGTACTTC
D: NA; V: TRBV30; size: NA; J: TRBJ1-1; CDR3: CAWKAVAEAFF; DNA: TGTGCCTGGAAGGCGGTTGCGGAAGCTTTCTTT
D: NA; V: TRBV30; size: NA; J: TRBJ2-7; CDR3: CAWSPDYISYEQYF; DNA: TGTGCCTGGAGCCCGGACTATATCTCCTACGAGCAGTACTTC
D: TRBD1; V: TRBV7-6; size: once; J: TRBJ1-4; CDR3: CASSPQGAPNEKLFF; DNA: TGTGCCAGCAGCCCTCAGGGGGCTCCTAATGAAAAACTGTTTTTT
D: NA; V: TRBV7-9; size: NA; J: TRBJ2-6; CDR3: CASSLLPGANVLTF; DNA: TGTGCCAGCAGCTTACTCCCTGGGGCCAACGTCCTGACTTTC
D: NA; V: TRBV5-8; size: once; J: TRBJ2-4; CDR3: CASSLGFRGNIQYF; DNA: TGTGCCAGCAGCTTGGGATTCCGGGGAAACATTCAGTACTTC
D: NA; V: TRBV10-3; size: NA; J: TRBJ1-3; CDR3: CAISHSGNTIYF; DNA: TGTGCCATCAGTCACTCTGGAAACACCATATATTTT
D: NA; V: TRBV5-1; size: NA; J: TRBJ1-5; CDR3: CASSLQGYSNQPQHF; DNA: TGCGCCAGCAGCTTACAGGGTTATAGCAATCAGCCCCAGCATTTT
D: NA; V: TRBV27; size: NA; J: TRBJ1-4; CDR3: CASKRATNEKLFF; DNA: TGTGCCAGCAAACGGGCAACTAATGAAAAACTGTTTTTT
D: TRBD1; V: TRBV28; size: once; J: TRBJ2-6; CDR3: CASSHPRTGNTGANVLTF; DNA: TGTGCCAGCAGCCACCCCCGGACAGGGAACACTGGGGCCAACGTCCTGACTTTC